The next 14 T cell receptor beta chains were all read from a single sample in a study of blood T cell repertoires in COVID-19. Libraries were prepared by immunoSEQ multiplex PCR; TCRdb keeps only in-frame clonotypes and omits some of them. The repertoire holds approximately 140,000 clones, roughly 85% seen once, with approximately 8% in the top ten. The specimen sequenced was peripheral blood. These receptors were obtained from an older woman with COVID-19, enrolled during active disease.

This rearrangement joins TRBV9 to TRBJ2-2; perhaps TRBD2 as D (5 bases). CDR3 length: 15 amino acids. V shed 0 bases and J shed 2 bases, with 8 bases lying between them. Germline assignment: CDR1 SGDLS and CDR2 YYNGEE. CDR3 residues: CASSVGGGNTGELFF. The CDR3 DNA is TGTGCCAGCAGCGTAGGTGGAGGTAACACCGGGGAGCTGTTTTTT.

The V call is TRBV27, the J call TRBJ2-5; TRBD1 aligns across 8 bases. The germline V gene has CDR1 MNHEY and CDR2 SMNVEV (reference sequence). The CDR3 totals 15 residues. The V and J ends lost 6 bases and 4 bases, in that order; junction bases with no gene match: 10. This CDR3 reads CASRPDRGRGETQYF. CDR3 nucleotide sequence: TGTGCCAGCAGGCCAGACAGGGGTCGGGGAGAGACCCAGTACTTC.

V usage is TRBV11-2 and J usage is TRBJ2-3, with 9 nucleotides matching TRBD2. The germline CDR1 and CDR2 sequences are SGHAT and FQNNGV. The CDR3 spans 17 residues. Germline trimming cut 4 bases from V and 4 bases from J; bases unmatched to any gene: 12. CDR3 in DNA: TGTGCCAGCAGCTGGCCGGAGCGCGGGGGGGCCGCAGATACGCAGTATTTT. This sequence encodes CASSWPERGGAADTQYF.

Here the CDR3 DNA reads TGTGCCAGCAGCACAAGACAGGGTAGCTCCTATAATTCACCCCTCCACTTT. Translating it yields CASSTRQGSSYNSPLHF. The rearrangement uses TRBV7-9 and TRBJ1-6; 7 bases fit TRBD1. V was clipped by 5 bases and J by 0 bases; unmatched bases: 7. The CDR3 totals 17 residues. Germline CDR1 reads SEHNR; CDR2 reads FQNEAQ (reference sequence).

The chain is built from TRBV6-4 and TRBJ2-5; D perhaps matches TRBD2 (5 bases). The germline gives CDR1 MRHNA, CDR2 SNTAGT. The CDR3 extends over 14 amino acids. Trimming removed 3 bases from V and 4 bases from J, with 12 bases in between. CDR3 DNA: TGTGCCAGCAGTGATCCGGACTGCGGAGAGACCCAGTACTTC. It translates to CASSDPDCGETQYF.

This sequence joins TRBV6-2 or TRBV6-3 and TRBJ2-7; no clear D. V lost 2 bases and J lost 9, with 17 bases in between. CDR1 is MNHEY and CDR2 is SVGEGT in the germline V gene. The CDR3 extends over 14 amino acids. The CDR3 bases are TGTGCCAGCAGTTACCCGGAACAGACGGTCGGGCAGTACTTC. Translation gives CASSYPEQTVGQYF.

The chain joins TRBV27 to TRBJ1-2; 11 nucleotides match TRBD1. The CDR3 sequence is 15 residues long. Germline CDR1 and CDR2: MNHEY and SMNVEV (reference sequence). V was clipped by 5 bases and J by 8 bases; unmatched bases: 10. This CDR3 is CASSSSGTGGEGYTF. CDR3 DNA: TGTGCCAGCAGTAGCTCCGGGACAGGGGGAGAGGGCTACACCTTC.

J is TRBJ1-4 and V is TRBV2; D is unresolved. In germline, CDR1 is SNHLY, CDR2 FYNNEI. Trimming shortened V by 6 bases and J by 8 bases, and 19 bases separated the two germline ends. The CDR3 spans 15 residues. CDR3 in amino acids: CASRLRDGPWEKLFF. CDR3 nucleotide sequence: TGTGCCAGCAGGTTGAGGGATGGGCCCTGGGAAAAACTGTTTTTT.

This rearrangement joins TRBV20-1 to TRBJ1-2; D possibly corresponds to TRBD1 (6 bases). CDR3 size: 13 residues. Looked up from germline, CDR1 is DFQATT and CDR2 is SNEGSKA (reference sequence). V lost 6 bases and J lost 4, with 15 bases in between. CDR3 DNA sequence: TGCAGTGCCAGTGAACAGGGTTTCTATGGCTACACCTTC. The encoded protein is CSASEQGFYGYTF.

This clone has just one count. CDR3 in amino acids: CASSIERGSSYEQYF. CDR3 coding DNA: TGTGCCAGTAGTATAGAGCGGGGAAGCTCCTACGAGCAGTACTTC. The gene calls are TRBV19 and TRBJ2-7; a weak D match, TRBD2 (6 bases). Germline CDR1 and CDR2: LNHDA and SQIVND (reference sequence). The CDR3 is 15 residues long. V was shortened by 0 bases and J by 0 bases, with 9 bases between the two germline ends.

The chain uses TRBV11-2 and TRBJ2-3, with TRBD2 matching 7 bases. The V segment lost 3 bases and the J segment 2 bases; nucleotides outside the gene matches: 5. Germline loops: CDR1 SGHAT, CDR2 FQNNGV. CDR3 length equals 15 residues. DNA for the CDR3: TGTGCCAGCAGCTTTAGCGGGTCCTTCACAGATACGCAGTATTTT. Translating gives CASSFSGSFTDTQYF.

Only a few counts were recorded for this clone. This chain uses TRBV7-9 with TRBJ1-1; D is unresolved. Between the trimmed V and J ends, which lost 3 bases and 5 bases, there was a span of 7 bases. CDR1 and CDR2 (germline): SEHNR, FQNEAQ (reference sequence). The CDR3 has 12 residues. The CDR3, as DNA: TGTGCCAGCAGCTTCGGGGAAACTGAAGCTTTCTTT. This gives the protein CASSFGETEAFF.

The CDR3 sequence is CAWGWRGYTF. The CDR3 DNA sequence: TGTGCCTGGGGGTGGAGGGGCTACACCTTC. The chain combines TRBV30 with TRBJ1-2; D is uncertain. The germline V gene has CDR1 GTSNPN and CDR2 SVGIG (reference sequence). The CDR3 has 10 amino acids. V lost 5 bases to trimming and J lost 8 bases, with 9 bases between them. The variable domain in full, completed from reference TRBV30 and TRBJ1-2, reads SQTIHQWPATLVQPVGSPLSLECTVEGTSNPNLYWYRQAAGRGLQLLFYSVGIGQISSEVPQNLSASRPQDRQFILSSKKLLLSDSGFYLCAWGWRGYTFGSGTRLTVV.

The V call is TRBV7-3, the J call TRBJ1-1, with 7 bases that match TRBD1. Germline CDR1 and CDR2: SGHTA and FQGTGA. This CDR3 contains 13 residues. V lost 5 bases to trimming and J lost 5 bases; unmatched junction nucleotides: 5. Here the CDR3 DNA reads TGTGCCAGCAGCGCGACAGGGAATACTGAAGCTTTCTTT. It translates to CASSATGNTEAFF.